This entry lists 15 T cell receptor beta chains sequenced from one sample in a study of blood T cell repertoires in COVID-19. Repertoires were generated with immunoSEQ multiplex PCR, while TCRdb's copy carries only in-frame clones and drops some. The repertoire holds some 210,000 clones, with 65% to 85% as singletons. The sequenced material came from PBMCs or T cells enriched from blood (not recorded which). The origin of the receptors is a man aged 25 to 40 with acute COVID-19.

J is TRBJ1-2 and V is TRBV24-1; no clear D gene. The CDR3 length is 17 residues. CDR1 is KGHDR and CDR2 is SFDVKD in the germline V gene. V was cut by 3 bases and J by 8 bases, with 24 bases left in between. The CDR3 bases are TGTGCCACCAGTGATCTAGCCAGGAGGGATGACTTGGGGGGCTACACCTTC. Protein product: CATSDLARRDDLGGYTF.

This sequence joins TRBV5-1 and TRBJ2-3; 14 bases match TRBD2. Germline V gene data show CDR1 as SGHRS and CDR2 as YFSETQ. The CDR3 is made up of 14 amino acids. The V gene end was trimmed by 5 bases and the J gene end by 5 bases; junction bases not matched to a gene: 1. The CDR3 reads CASSGTSGGDTQYF. In DNA form, the CDR3 reads TGCGCCAGCAGTGGGACTAGCGGGGGAGATACGCAGTATTTT.

For this clone: Lacking the conserved final phenylalanine or tryptophan, this CDR3 likely reflects a read error. The DNA is left out, because the CDR3 cannot be placed on it with certainty; the CDR3 is given as TCRdb lists it. The V and J genes are TRBV11-3 and TRBJ1-2; the D call TRBD1 from the table was never checked on the DNA. The CDR3 spans 10 residues, counting both ends. Germline lookup yields CDR1 SGHNT and CDR2 YENEEA. The CDR3 region is CASSPSRGPD.

The chain carries TRBV19 and TRBJ2-1; TRBD2 is a possible D gene (7 bases). Germline assignment: CDR1 LNHDA and CDR2 SQIVND (reference sequence). The CDR3 contains 13 residues. Trimming removed 7 bases from V and 6 bases from J, with 13 bases in between. This CDR3 is CASTPGGRNEQFF. The CDR3 DNA reads as TGTGCCAGTACCCCCGGGGGGCGCAATGAGCAGTTCTTC.

The count of this clone is one. The chain's CDR3 is CASSARYRTEETQYF. The CDR3 DNA sequence: TGTGCCAGCAGCGCAAGATACAGGACCGAAGAGACCCAGTACTTC. The chain combines TRBV11-2 with TRBJ2-5; weak D call: TRBD1 (5 bases). CDR1 and CDR2 (germline): SGHAT, FQNNGV. The CDR3 is made up of 15 amino acids. Trimming took off 5 bases at V and 3 bases at J, with 16 bases between the two ends.

In DNA, the CDR3 is TGCGCCAGCAGCGAGGACAGGGTGCGCTACGAGCAGTACTTC. Its translation is CASSEDRVRYEQYF. The rearrangement links TRBV5-1 to TRBJ2-7; 8 positions match TRBD1. The CDR3 runs 14 residues. Germline assignment: CDR1 SGHRS and CDR2 YFSETQ. The V and J ends lost 4 bases and 3 bases, in that order; junction bases with no gene match: 6. The full variable domain, its missing parts supplied by reference TRBV5-1 and TRBJ2-7, is KAGVTQTPRYLIKTRGQQVTLSCSPISGHRSVSWYQQTPGQGLQFLFEYFSETQRNKGNFPGRFSGRQFSNSRSEMNVSTLELGDSALYLCASSEDRVRYEQYFGPGTRLTVT.

The V call is TRBV7-2, the J call TRBJ1-6, with D unresolved. Trimming took 0 bases from V and 0 from J, leaving 6 bases between them. The germline gives CDR1 SGHTA, CDR2 FQGNSA. CDR3 size: 16 residues. The CDR3 sequence is CASSLAFSSYNSPLHF. The CDR3 DNA reads as TGTGCCAGCAGCTTAGCGTTCAGCTCCTATAATTCACCCCTCCACTTT.

V and J are TRBV21-1 and TRBJ1-5; TRBD1 is the table's D call, not checked against the DNA. TRBV21-1 is recorded as a pseudogene. This CDR3 has 13 amino acids. The CDR3 DNA reads as TGTGCCAGCACTGACAGGGCCTTGGGGCCCCAGCATTTT. It codes for CASTDRALGPQHF.

This clone has just one count. This rearrangement joins TRBV10-1 to TRBJ1-2, with D perhaps TRBD1 (6 bases). The V gene's germline CDR1 is WNHNN and CDR2 SYGVQD (reference sequence). This CDR3 has 17 residues. Trimming took 6 bases from V and 0 from J, leaving 20 bases between them. The CDR3 DNA is TGCGCCAGCAGACAGGGAAGTCCCTTTTTAGCTAACTATGGCTACACCTTC. Its protein product is CASRQGSPFLANYGYTF.

The chain couples TRBV25-1 to TRBJ2-7, with 7 bases identical to TRBD1. From germline, CDR1 is MGHDK and CDR2 SYGVNS. CDR3 length: 16 amino acids. The V and J ends lost 2 bases and 3 bases, in that order; junction bases with no gene match: 10. CDR3 protein: CASSEPGEGAIYEQYF. The CDR3 DNA follows: TGTGCCAGCAGTGAACCCGGCGAGGGGGCAATCTACGAGCAGTACTTC.

The V gene is TRBV2, the J gene TRBJ2-2; D unclear. The germline CDR1 and CDR2 sequences are SNHLY and FYNNEI. The length of the CDR3 is 16 residues. V shed 1 base and J shed 4 bases, with 13 bases lying between them. The CDR3 sequence: CASSEEQSYLTGELFF. The CDR3 DNA sequence: TGTGCCAGCAGTGAAGAACAGAGCTACCTCACCGGGGAGCTGTTTTTT.

In the case of this clone: This sample includes further DNA sequences coding for the same CDR3. The chain links TRBV21-1 to TRBJ1-2; TRBD1 is the table's D call, not checked against the DNA. TRBV21-1 counts as a pseudogene. The CDR3 extends over 14 amino acids. CDR3 in DNA: TGTGCCAGCAGCCCGCGGACAGTTAACTATGGCTACACCTTC. Encoded protein: CASSPRTVNYGYTF.

In regard to this clone: Within the sample, other DNA sequences also encode this same CDR3. V usage is TRBV6-6 and J usage is TRBJ1-5; D call uncertain. The CDR3 contains 13 residues. Germline values: CDR1 MNHNY, CDR2 SVGAGI (reference sequence). Trimming shortened V by 7 bases and J by 0 bases, and 7 bases separated the two germline ends. The CDR3 DNA sequence: TGTGCCAGCACAGTTCATAGCAATCAGCCCCAGCATTTT. Amino acids: CASTVHSNQPQHF.

This clone was seen only a few times. The chain uses TRBV5-1 and TRBJ1-1; possibly TRBD1 for D (5 bases). This CDR3 is 12 amino acids long. Trimming removed 0 bases at V and 7 bases at J, with 7 bases between. The germline V gene encodes CDR1 SGHRS and CDR2 YFSETQ. CDR3 nucleotides: TGCGCCAGCAGCTTGGCGCAGGGTGAAGCTTTCTTT. It codes for CASSLAQGEAFF.

The chain employs TRBV7-9 and TRBJ1-1; D unresolved. The germline V gene has CDR1 SEHNR and CDR2 FQNEAQ (reference sequence). The CDR3 extends over 16 amino acids. Trimming removed 1 base from V and 0 bases from J, with 12 bases in between. CDR3 sequence: CASSLGSTDLNTEAFF. DNA of the CDR3: TGTGCCAGCAGCTTAGGCAGTACAGACCTGAACACTGAAGCTTTCTTT. The variable domain in full, with the rest retrieved from reference TRBV7-9 and TRBJ1-1, is DTGVSQNPRHKITKRGQNVTFRCDPISEHNRLYWYRQTLGQGPEFLTYFQNEAQLEKSRLLSDRFSAERPKGSFSTLEIQRTEQGDSAMYLCASSLGSTDLNTEAFFGQGTRLTVV.